This is a list of T cell receptor beta chains from one sample in a study of a mutant IDH1 vaccine in newly diagnosed glioma. The antigens for these receptors are not known. TCRdb's table, derived via immunoSEQ multiplex PCR, lists solely in-frame clones and lacks some. The sample yields roughly 120,000 clones, 85% to 90% seen once. The sample here was PBMCs, taken from a glioma patient whose treatment included an IDH1 peptide vaccine. The receptors were gathered from a woman in her fifties or sixties with glioma. Each CDR3 is given with its conserved first and last residue. Fields, in order: clone size, V gene, D gene, J gene, CDR3 protein, CDR3 DNA. D genes are given only for firm matches. Expanded clones get a size class; other rows say once, few or many, or leave the size out.

once,TRBV23-1,TRBD1,TRBJ2-7,CASNSDRDYEQYF,TGCGCCAGCAACTCGGACAGGGATTACGAGCAGTACTTC
few,TRBV5-1,TRBD2,TRBJ2-1,CASSLGGRAQNEQFF,TGCGCCAGCAGCTTGGGCGGGAGGGCCCAAAATGAGCAGTTCTTC
.,TRBV5-1,.,TRBJ2-2,CASSLEGGANTGELFF,TGCGCCAGCAGCTTGGAGGGGGGAGCGAACACCGGGGAGCTGTTTTTT
.,TRBV28,TRBD1,TRBJ2-7,CASSFDPGQGPYEQYF,TGTGCCAGCAGTTTCGACCCGGGACAGGGCCCATACGAGCAGTACTTC
.,TRBV25-1,.,TRBJ1-1,CASSVQTNTEAFF,TGTGCCAGCAGTGTACAGACGAACACTGAAGCTTTCTTT
.,TRBV6-6,TRBD1,TRBJ2-5,CASSTGGSETQYF,TGTGCCAGCAGCACAGGGGGCTCAGAGACCCAGTACTTC
once,TRBV30,TRBD1,TRBJ1-1,CAGKEQGRNTEAFF,TGTGCCGGCAAGGAACAGGGGAGGAACACTGAAGCTTTCTTT
.,TRBV2,.,TRBJ1-5,CASSDDGNQPQHF,TGTGCCAGCAGTGACGACGGCAATCAGCCCCAGCATTTT
.,TRBV6-5,.,TRBJ2-7,CASRGTKGYEQYF,TGTGCCAGCAGGGGCACGAAGGGATACGAGCAGTACTTC
.,TRBV6-1,TRBD1,TRBJ1-5,CATKWRTGTNQPQHF,TGTGCCACCAAGTGGCGGACAGGGACTAATCAGCCCCAGCATTTT
.,TRBV5-1,TRBD1,TRBJ2-7,CASRNDQGAYEQYF,TGCGCCAGCAGAAACGATCAGGGGGCCTACGAGCAGTACTTC
.,TRBV6-1,TRBD2,TRBJ2-5,CASSPLAGAVETQYF,TGTGCCAGCAGCCCATTAGCGGGAGCGGTAGAGACCCAGTACTTC
.,TRBV19,.,TRBJ2-5,CASSPSVLTETQYF,TGTGCCAGTAGCCCTTCGGTCCTGACGGAGACCCAGTACTTC
once,TRBV9,TRBD2,TRBJ2-1,CASSVRSGSSYNEQFF,TGTGCCAGCAGCGTACGAAGCGGGAGCTCCTACAATGAGCAGTTCTTC
once,TRBV4-1,.,TRBJ1-4,CASSRKGVENEKLFF,TGCGCCAGCAGCCGGAAGGGTGTAGAAAATGAAAAACTGTTTTTT
once,TRBV28,.,TRBJ2-7,CATGVWYEQYF,TGTGCCACCGGGGTTTGGTACGAGCAGTACTTC
.,TRBV5-1,TRBD1,TRBJ2-7,CASSHRDRGTEQYF,TGCGCCAGCAGCCACCGGGACAGGGGTACGGAGCAGTACTTC
.,TRBV29-1,.,TRBJ1-4,CSVAKTATNEKLFF,TGCAGCGTGGCAAAGACAGCAACTAATGAAAAACTGTTTTTT
.,TRBV27,TRBD2,TRBJ2-7,CASNLSQRELSYEQYF,TGTGCCAGCAATTTATCCCAGCGGGAGCTCTCCTACGAGCAGTACTTC
.,TRBV7-9,.,TRBJ2-5,CASSSTGFQETQYF,TGTGCCAGCAGCTCAACAGGGTTTCAAGAGACCCAGTACTTC
.,TRBV5-4,.,TRBJ2-1,CASSGTKLRDYNEQFF,TGTGCCAGCAGCGGTACTAAGTTAAGAGACTACAATGAGCAGTTCTTC
.,TRBV11-2,.,TRBJ2-5,CASSLDEGAQYF,TGTGCCAGCAGCTTAGACGAGGGGGCCCAGTACTTC
.,TRBV28,.,TRBJ2-1,CASSLESGIPYNEQFF,TGTGCCAGCAGTTTAGAATCCGGGATCCCCTACAATGAGCAGTTCTTC
.,TRBV29-1,.,TRBJ1-2,CSVSLTGYGYTF,TGCAGCGTTAGCTTGACAGGTTATGGCTACACCTTC
.,TRBV4-2,TRBD2,TRBJ2-7,CASSSLLAGEDYEQYF,TGTGCCAGCAGCTCTCTACTAGCGGGAGAAGACTACGAGCAGTACTTC
.,TRBV5-1,.,TRBJ2-3,CASSPAGSLKDTQYF,TGCGCCAGCAGCCCGGCCGGGAGTTTAAAAGATACGCAGTATTTT
.,TRBV10-1,.,TRBJ2-2,CASSESAYLTGELFF,TGCGCCAGCAGTGAGTCGGCATATCTTACCGGGGAGCTGTTTTTT